The 14 T cell receptor beta chains below all came from one sample that was sequenced in a study of PD-1 blockade in mismatch repair-deficient tumors. Data came from immunoSEQ multiplex PCR; TCRdb stores just in-frame clones and leaves some out. In the table there are about 1,000 clones, around four fifths of which are singletons. The time point is: archival surgical resection tumor tissue. Here the sequenced sample was primary tumor tissue, taken from a patient treated with pembrolizumab. The receptors derive from an adult with mismatch repair-deficient cancer.

To note about this clone: The identical CDR3 is also encoded by other nucleotide sequences in the sample. This sequence joins TRBV19 and TRBJ2-7, with 8 bases that match TRBD2. There are 14 residues in the CDR3. The trim removed 3 bases at V and 6 bases at J, leaving 7 bases unmatched. Germline-derived CDR1 and CDR2 are LNHDA and SQIVND (reference sequence). Here the CDR3 reads CASSIPGTSSEQYF. The CDR3 coding sequence is TGTGCCAGTAGTATTCCCGGGACTAGTAGCGAGCAGTACTTC. The variable domain in full, completed from reference TRBV19 and TRBJ2-7, reads DGGITQSPKYLFRKEGQNVTLSCEQNLNHDAMYWYRQDPGQGLRLIYYSQIVNDFQKGDIAEGYSVSREKKESFPLTVTSAQKNPTAFYLCASSIPGTSSEQYFGPGTRLTVT.

This clone was counted a few times. V is TRBV27 and J is TRBJ2-3; 10 bases agree with TRBD2. Trimming at V came to 6 bases and at J to 4 bases, leaving 7 bases not matched to a gene. The CDR3 has 15 residues. The germline V gene has CDR1 MNHEY and CDR2 SMNVEV (reference sequence). The CDR3 coding sequence is TGTGCCAGCAGGATACTAGCGGGATTCTCAGATACGCAGTATTTT. It specifies CASRILAGFSDTQYF.

The genes are TRBV7-3 and TRBJ2-7, with 7 bases fitting TRBD1. V was clipped by 5 bases and J by 2 bases; unmatched bases: 6. The CDR3 is 14 amino acids. Germline V CDR1 and CDR2: SGHTA, FQGTGA. The CDR3 DNA sequence: TGTGCCAGCAGCCCGGGGACAGAAGCCTACGAGCAGTACTTC. It yields the protein CASSPGTEAYEQYF. Full variable domain (outside the CDR3, taken from reference TRBV7-3 and TRBJ2-7): GAGVSQTPSNKVTEKGKYVELRCDPISGHTALYWYRQSLGQGPEFLIYFQGTGAADDSGLPNDRFFAVRPEGSVSTLKIQRTERGDSAVYLCASSPGTEAYEQYFGPGTRLTVT.

This clone showed up just once. The chain recombines TRBV9 with TRBJ2-7, with 7 bases fitting TRBD2. Germline V CDR1 and CDR2: SGDLS, YYNGEE. Trimming removed 2 bases from V and 4 bases from J; junction bases left unmatched: 6. The CDR3 is 14 amino acids. This CDR3 reads CASSVGGEGYEQYF. As DNA, the CDR3 is TGTGCCAGCAGCGTGGGCGGGGAGGGGTACGAGCAGTACTTC.

This chain links TRBV5-4 with TRBJ2-3, with TRBD2 matching 14 bases. V dropped 4 bases and J dropped 4; count of bases not matched to a gene: 5. CDR3 length: 16 residues. Germline loops: CDR1 SGHNT, CDR2 YYREEE (reference sequence). The CDR3 is CASSPGLAGVADTQYF. In DNA, the CDR3 is TGTGCCAGCAGCCCGGGACTAGCGGGAGTAGCAGATACGCAGTATTTT.

CDR3 amino acids: CACTGQVRVGYTF. As DNA, the CDR3 is TGTGCCTGCACGGGACAGGTGCGGGTTGGCTACACCTTC. The genes are TRBV30 and TRBJ1-2; 8 nucleotides line up with TRBD1. Germline CDR1 reads GTSNPN; CDR2 reads SVGIG (reference sequence). V gave up 6 bases and J gave up 7 bases; unmatched junction bases: 10. The CDR3 is 13 residues long.

The chain couples TRBV5-1 to TRBJ2-4; TRBD1 aligns across 7 bases. From germline, CDR1 is SGHRS and CDR2 YFSETQ. Trimming cost V 5 bases and J 3 bases; bases outside gene matches: 2. The CDR3 runs 13 residues. The DNA for the CDR3 is TGCGCCAGCAGGGGGGACAGCAAAAACATTCAGTACTTC. Translation: CASRGDSKNIQYF.

This clone was counted once. The genes are TRBV6-6 and TRBJ2-7; maybe TRBD1 (5 bases). The CDR3 totals 11 residues. The germline V and J ends were trimmed by 10 bases and 1 base, with 8 bases remaining between them. Germline assignment: CDR1 MNHNY and CDR2 SVGAGI (reference sequence). CDR3 DNA: TGTGCCACCGCAGGGTCCTACGAGCAGTACTTC. This encodes CATAGSYEQYF.

The chain is built from TRBV11-3 and TRBJ2-5; unclear D gene. Germline V gives CDR1 SGHNT, CDR2 YENEEA. This CDR3 is 13 amino acids long. V was clipped by 4 bases and J by 1 base, with 7 bases between them. The CDR3 loop is CASSSQLQETQYF. The CDR3, as DNA: TGTGCCAGCAGCTCCCAGCTCCAAGAGACCCAGTACTTC.

This sequence joins TRBV27 and TRBJ1-5, with D perhaps matching TRBD1 (6 bases). Germline assignment: CDR1 MNHEY and CDR2 SMNVEV (reference sequence). The ends were cut back, 4 bases at V and 4 bases at J, with 11 bases in the middle. This CDR3 has 14 residues. In DNA form, the CDR3 reads TGTGCCAGCAGTTCAGACAGGAGGAATCAGCCCCAGCATTTT. Translated, it gives CASSSDRRNQPQHF.

Only one count was recorded for this clone. The chain employs TRBV6-1 and TRBJ2-7; D gene unclear. Germline CDR1 reads MNHNS; CDR2 reads SASEGT. The CDR3 sequence is 11 residues long. With 5 bases removed from V and 2 bases from J, the gap between germline ends came to 4 bases. This CDR3 reads CASSQAYEQYF. CDR3 sequence (DNA): TGTGCCAGCAGTCAGGCCTACGAGCAGTACTTC.

The CDR3 spells CASSHLDLNYGYTF. CDR3 DNA: TGTGCCAGCAGCCACCTCGACCTTAACTATGGCTACACCTTC. The chain recombines TRBV5-4 with TRBJ1-2; D uncertain. Germline loops: CDR1 SGHNT, CDR2 YYREEE (reference sequence). The CDR3 extends over 14 amino acids. Trimming removed 4 bases at V and 1 base at J, with 11 bases between. The variable domain in full, with the rest retrieved from reference TRBV5-4 and TRBJ1-2, is ETGVTQSPTHLIKTRGQQVTLRCSSQSGHNTVSWYQQALGQGPQFIFQYYREEENGRGNFPPRFSGLQFPNYSSELNVNALELDDSALYLCASSHLDLNYGYTFGSGTRLTVV.

V is TRBV2 and J is TRBJ1-1; D is uncertain. The CDR3 loop spans 14 amino acids. Trimming pared 6 bases from V and 1 base from J, leaving 12 bases between. Germline V gene data show CDR1 as SNHLY and CDR2 as FYNNEI. CDR3 coding DNA: TGTGCCAGCAGGGGGATGGAGGGGAACACTGAAGCTTTCTTT. As protein: CASRGMEGNTEAFF.

The chain links TRBV12-5 to TRBJ2-5; TRBD2 agrees at 12 bases. The V and J ends lost 5 bases and 4 bases, in that order; junction bases with no gene match: 8. The length of the CDR3 is 16 residues. The germline gives CDR1 LGHNT, CDR2 FRNRAP. Here the CDR3 reads CASGGSSGRGGETQYF. CDR3 bases: TGTGCTAGTGGTGGGTCTAGCGGGAGGGGGGGAGAGACCCAGTACTTC.